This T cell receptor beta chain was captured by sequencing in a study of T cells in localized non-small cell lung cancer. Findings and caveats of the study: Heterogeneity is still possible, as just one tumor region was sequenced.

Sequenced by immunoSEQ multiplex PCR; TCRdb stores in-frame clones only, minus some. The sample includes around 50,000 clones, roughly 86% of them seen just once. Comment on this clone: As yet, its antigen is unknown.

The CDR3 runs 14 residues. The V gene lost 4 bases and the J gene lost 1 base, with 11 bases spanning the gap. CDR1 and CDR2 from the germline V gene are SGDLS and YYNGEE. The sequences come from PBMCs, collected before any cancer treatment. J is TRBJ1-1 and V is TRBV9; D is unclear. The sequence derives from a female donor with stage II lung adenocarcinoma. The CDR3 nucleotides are TGTGCCAGCAGCCCTCAGGCGTCGAACACTGAAGCTTTCTTT. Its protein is CASSPQASNTEAFF.